A single sample gave rise to the 3 T cell receptor beta chains below, sequenced in a study of shared clonotypes between healthy human individuals. Libraries were prepared by immunoSEQ multiplex PCR; TCRdb keeps only in-frame clonotypes and omits some of them. The top ten clones hold over 1.5% of a sample with under 750,000 clones, approximately 72% of them seen once. The sequenced material came from memory CD4+ T cells sorted from blood. Described subset: CD45RA-negative fraction. The receptors were sampled from a woman younger than 45 in good health.

The chain joins TRBV19 to TRBJ2-5; possibly TRBD1 or TRBD2 for D (6 bases each). V was cut by 2 bases and J by 1 base, with 14 bases left in between. CDR3 size: 16 residues. Germline CDR1 reads LNHDA; CDR2 reads SQIVND (reference sequence). CDR3 loop: CASSIRMRGAQETQYF. CDR3 DNA sequence: TGTGCCAGTAGTATAAGAATGAGGGGGGCCCAAGAGACCCAGTACTTC.

This clone was seen more than once but under ten times. The chain links TRBV28 to TRBJ1-1, with D possibly being TRBD1 (6 bases). In germline, CDR1 is MDHEN, CDR2 SYDVKM. This CDR3 is built from 14 residues. V was pared by 6 bases and J by 1 base, with 12 bases between. CDR3 region: CASRLGGPNTEAFF. The CDR3 nucleotides read TGTGCCAGCAGGCTGGGGGGGCCGAACACTGAAGCTTTCTTT.

Only a few counts were recorded for this clone. The chain carries TRBV30 and TRBJ2-2; D is possibly TRBD2 (5 bases). V lost 3 bases and J lost 3, with 11 bases in between. The CDR3 runs to 14 residues. Looked up from germline, CDR1 is GTSNPN and CDR2 is SVGIG (reference sequence). Here the CDR3 DNA reads TGTGCCTGGAGCCCCTCTAGCTACACCGGGGAGCTGTTTTTT. This encodes CAWSPSSYTGELFF.